Each of the 25 T cell receptor beta chains below was sequenced from the same sample in a study of cytomegalovirus exposure and HLA in healthy donors. Measured with immunoSEQ multiplex PCR; TCRdb has only the in-frame clones, and not every one. Among some 120,000 clones listed, under 90% were seen once. The sequencing sample was made of PBMCs. These receptors came from a man aged 30-40 years in good health and CMV-seronegative.

The chain joins TRBV7-2 to TRBJ1-5, with D hard to call. The CDR3 is 14 amino acids. V lost 2 bases and J 4 bases, leaving 9 bases between the germline ends. The germline V gene encodes CDR1 SGHTA and CDR2 FQGNSA. In DNA form, the CDR3 reads TGTGCCAGCAGCTTAAGAGGGCCTAATCAGCCCCAGCATTTT. This codes for CASSLRGPNQPQHF. Supplemented by reference TRBV7-2 and TRBJ1-5, the full variable domain reads GAGVSQSPSNKVTEKGKDVELRCDPISGHTALYWYRQSLGQGLEFLIYFQGNSAPDKSGLPSDRFSAERTGGSVSTLTIQRTQQEDSAVYLCASSLRGPNQPQHFGDGTRLSIL.

The chain has TRBV6-1 and TRBJ1-5; 7 nucleotides agree with TRBD1. The V segment lost 5 bases and the J segment 6 bases; nucleotides outside the gene matches: 10. This CDR3 comprises 15 residues. In germline, CDR1 is MNHNS, CDR2 SASEGT. CDR3 nucleotides: TGTGCCAGCAGTTCCCAGACAGGGTGGGGTCAGCCCCAGCATTTT. This encodes CASSSQTGWGQPQHF.

For the CDR3, the DNA is TGTGCCAGCAGCTTAGGCCCCAGGCCCAATGAGCAGTTCTTC. Encoded protein: CASSLGPRPNEQFF. V and J are TRBV11-2 and TRBJ2-1; D uncertain. From germline, CDR1 is SGHAT and CDR2 FQNNGV. V lost 1 base and J lost 6, with 10 bases in between. The CDR3 covers 14 residues.

The CDR3 protein is CASSQAGTGDEKLFF. The CDR3 DNA sequence: TGCGCCAGCAGCCAAGCCGGGACAGGGGACGAAAAACTGTTTTTT. The chain joins TRBV4-3 to TRBJ1-4, with 10 positions matching TRBD1. Per germline, CDR1 LGHNA and CDR2 YSLEER. This CDR3 comprises 15 residues. The V segment lost 1 base and the J segment 8 bases; nucleotides outside the gene matches: 4.

This rearrangement joins TRBV5-4 to TRBJ2-2; possibly TRBD1 for D (5 bases). V lost 1 base, J lost 2 bases, and 9 bases lay in between. Germline CDR1 and CDR2: SGHNT and YYREEE (reference sequence). CDR3 length: 15 amino acids. CDR3 amino acids: CASSLNQGNTGELFF. The CDR3 region has the DNA TGTGCCAGCAGCTTGAATCAGGGAAACACCGGGGAGCTGTTTTTT. The full variable domain, its missing parts supplied by reference TRBV5-4 and TRBJ2-2, is ETGVTQSPTHLIKTRGQQVTLRCSSQSGHNTVSWYQQALGQGPQFIFQYYREEENGRGNFPPRFSGLQFPNYSSELNVNALELDDSALYLCASSLNQGNTGELFFGEGSRLTVL.

The chain is built from TRBV9 and TRBJ1-2; 7 nucleotides align to TRBD1. Germline V CDR1 and CDR2: SGDLS, YYNGEE. Trimming removed 0 bases from V and 6 bases from J; junction bases left unmatched: 2. This CDR3 has 13 residues. The chain's CDR3 is CASSVGGGDGYTF. In nucleotides, the CDR3 is TGTGCCAGCAGCGTAGGAGGGGGCGATGGCTACACCTTC.

V and J are TRBV14 and TRBJ1-1; D not certain. Trimming shortened V by 8 bases and J by 0 bases, and 10 bases separated the two germline ends. CDR3 length equals 13 residues. Germline lookup yields CDR1 SGHDN and CDR2 FVKESK. The CDR3 DNA sequence: TGTGCCAGCGGTTGGTCGGTGAACACTGAAGCTTTCTTT. It encodes CASGWSVNTEAFF.

The CDR3 loop is CASSEWGPTYGYTF. CDR3 nucleotide sequence: TGTGCCAGCAGTGAATGGGGGCCTACCTATGGCTACACCTTC. The chain carries TRBV25-1 and TRBJ1-2; tentative D call: TRBD1 (6 bases). V lost 1 base and J lost 4, with 10 bases in between. Germline V CDR1 and CDR2: MGHDK, SYGVNS. The CDR3 is made up of 14 amino acids.

The V and J genes are TRBV5-5 and TRBJ1-5, with D unresolved. Germline lookup yields CDR1 SGHKS and CDR2 YYEKEE (reference sequence). The CDR3 runs 12 residues. Trimming took 0 bases from V and 11 from J, leaving 9 bases between them. The CDR3 is CASSLDGWSQHF. Here the CDR3 DNA reads TGTGCCAGCAGCTTGGACGGTTGGTCCCAGCATTTT.

The chain carries TRBV2 and TRBJ2-7; tentative D call: TRBD2 (6 bases). The CDR3 has 13 amino acids. Trimming stripped 8 bases from V and 3 bases from J, with 14 bases between. From germline, CDR1 is SNHLY and CDR2 FYNNEI. The CDR3 is CASLGTVNYEQYF. The DNA of the CDR3 is TGTGCCAGCCTCGGGACTGTGAACTACGAGCAGTACTTC.

This rearrangement joins TRBV6-5 to TRBJ1-2, with 8 positions matching TRBD1. The V gene end was trimmed by 7 bases and the J gene end by 3 bases; junction bases not matched to a gene: 10. Germline CDR1 MNHEY, CDR2 SVGAGI. This CDR3 contains 15 residues. The CDR3 region has the DNA TGTGCCAGCACCCCTAGGGCAGGGGGCTACTATGGCTACACCTTC. Translation: CASTPRAGGYYGYTF.

This clone was counted a few times. V is TRBV18 and J is TRBJ1-2, with TRBD1 matching over 8 bases. CDR3 length: 15 amino acids. V lost 3 bases to trimming and J lost 4 bases; unmatched junction nucleotides: 7. Germline V lookup: CDR1 KGHSH, CDR2 LQKENI. Written as DNA, the CDR3 is TGTGCCAGCTCACCCGCAGGGGGCGTAATCTATGGCTACACCTTC. Translating it yields CASSPAGGVIYGYTF.

CDR3 amino acids: CASSKTPAKEGEQYF. In DNA form, the CDR3 reads TGTGCCAGCAGCAAAACGCCGGCCAAGGAGGGTGAGCAGTACTTC. The J gene is TRBJ2-7, the V gene TRBV7-2; maybe TRBD2 (6 bases). The V end was cut by 5 bases, the J end by 7 bases, with 21 bases between. Germline CDR1 SGHTA, CDR2 FQGNSA. The CDR3 is made up of 15 amino acids.

This chain connects TRBV7-9 to TRBJ1-2, with 9 nucleotides matching TRBD1. Trimming cost V 4 bases and J 5 bases; bases outside gene matches: 14. The CDR3 runs to 17 residues. Germline CDR1 is SEHNR and CDR2 is FQNEAQ (reference sequence). The CDR3 loop reads CASSSGTGSYLGYGYTF. The CDR3 region has the DNA TGTGCCAGCAGCTCCGGGACAGGGTCTTATTTGGGATATGGCTACACCTTC.

The chain uses TRBV7-3 and TRBJ2-1; 10 nucleotides agree with TRBD2. CDR1 is SGHTA and CDR2 is FQGTGA in the germline V gene. The CDR3 runs to 17 residues. The junction had 7 bases not matched to a gene; V was cut back by 3 bases and J by 2 bases. The CDR3 bases are TGTGCCAGCAGCTTGGTTAGCGGGGGGCTCGCCTACAATGAGCAGTTCTTC. Its translation is CASSLVSGGLAYNEQFF.

Written as DNA, the CDR3 is TGTGCCAGCAGCCGGACGCGGGTTGCAGATACGCAGTATTTT. This translates into CASSRTRVADTQYF. The chain uses TRBV2 and TRBJ2-3, with a tentative D call TRBD2 (5 bases). The CDR3 has 14 residues. Between the trimmed V and J ends, which lost 6 bases and 4 bases, there was a span of 14 bases. Germline V gene sequence: CDR1 SNHLY, CDR2 FYNNEI.

V gene TRBV27 combines with J gene TRBJ2-1, with TRBD1 as a possible D gene (5 bases). This CDR3 is 16 amino acids long. The germline CDR1 and CDR2 sequences are MNHEY and SMNVEV (reference sequence). V lost 5 bases to trimming and J lost 4 bases, with 18 bases between them. The CDR3 protein is CASSVGLLGGYNEQFF. The CDR3 region has the DNA TGTGCCAGCAGTGTGGGGCTGTTAGGTGGATACAATGAGCAGTTCTTC.

This clone was recorded a few times. The rearrangement uses TRBV6-5 and TRBJ1-6; possibly TRBD1 for D (5 bases). The CDR3 sequence is 16 residues long. Germline V gives CDR1 MNHEY, CDR2 SVGAGI. Trimming took off 2 bases at V and 4 bases at J, with 12 bases between the two ends. CDR3 loop: CASSYDSNPYNSPLHF. CDR3 DNA: TGTGCCAGCAGTTACGACAGCAATCCGTATAATTCACCCCTCCACTTT.

V and J are TRBV2 and TRBJ2-1; 10 bases map to TRBD2. Germline values: CDR1 SNHLY, CDR2 FYNNEI. This CDR3 comprises 16 residues. The V and J ends lost 6 bases and 6 bases, in that order; junction bases with no gene match: 11. The CDR3 DNA reads TGTGCCAGCAGAACCACCCTAGCGGGGGCCCCCAATGAGCAGTTCTTC. Its translation: CASRTTLAGAPNEQFF.

The chain uses TRBV5-1 and TRBJ2-2; D perhaps matches TRBD1 (5 bases). In germline, CDR1 is SGHRS, CDR2 YFSETQ. Deletions cut 4 bases from V and 3 bases from J, with 10 bases between. This CDR3 is built from 14 residues. DNA of the CDR3: TGCGCCAGCAGCCTGACAGACTACACCGGGGAGCTGTTTTTT. It encodes CASSLTDYTGELFF. Variable domain in full (rest from reference TRBV5-1 and TRBJ2-2): KAGVTQTPRYLIKTRGQQVTLSCSPISGHRSVSWYQQTPGQGLQFLFEYFSETQRNKGNFPGRFSGRQFSNSRSEMNVSTLELGDSALYLCASSLTDYTGELFFGEGSRLTVL.

The chain joins TRBV6-1 to TRBJ2-1, with D perhaps matching TRBD1 (5 bases). The CDR3 spans 14 residues. Trimming cost V 10 bases and J 6 bases, with 19 bases left between them. The germline V gene has CDR1 MNHNS and CDR2 SASEGT. CDR3 coding DNA: TGTGCCAATAATCGGGCAGGGTCGGCCAATGAGCAGTTCTTC. It is translated as CANNRAGSANEQFF.

V and J are TRBV7-3 and TRBJ1-2; 8 nucleotides agree with TRBD1. Trimming removed 5 bases from V and 6 bases from J; junction bases left unmatched: 8. Germline CDR1 and CDR2: SGHTA and FQGTGA. There are 14 residues in the CDR3. DNA of the CDR3: TGTGCCAGCAGCCCAGGGGGCGCGGCCCATGGCTACACCTTC. It translates to CASSPGGAAHGYTF.

This clone was detected a few times. The chain is built from TRBV4-1 and TRBJ2-3; no definite D call. Trimming left V 0 bases short and J 6 bases short, with 13 bases between. This CDR3 comprises 15 residues. Germline lookup yields CDR1 MGHRA and CDR2 YSYEKL. CDR3 protein: CASSQDYPTSDTQYF. In nucleotides, the CDR3 is TGCGCCAGCAGCCAAGATTATCCGACTTCTGATACGCAGTATTTT.

The CDR3 protein is CASSVGGGPGQTQYF. In DNA form, the CDR3 reads TGTGCCAGCAGCGTCGGGGGGGGGCCCGGTCAGACCCAGTACTTC. This sequence joins TRBV27 and TRBJ2-5, with 8 bases identical to TRBD2. There are 15 residues in the CDR3. Trimming at V came to 6 bases and at J to 6 bases, leaving 12 bases not matched to a gene. The germline V gene encodes CDR1 MNHEY and CDR2 SMNVEV (reference sequence).

V gene TRBV7-9 combines with J gene TRBJ2-1; a possible D gene is TRBD2 (5 bases). Germline V gene sequence: CDR1 SEHNR, CDR2 FQNEAQ (reference sequence). Deletions cut 2 bases from V and 5 bases from J, with 13 bases between. The CDR3 covers 15 residues. As DNA, the CDR3 is TGTGCCAGCAGCTTATCTGTAGGACTGGACAATGAGCAGTTCTTC. Its protein product is CASSLSVGLDNEQFF.